This T cell receptor (beta chain) was captured by sequencing in a study of T-cell memory formation after mild COVID-19. Across the whole study: Largely, the TCR clusters proved donor specific.

Each CDR3 protein gets one entry after TCRdb re-called the 5' RACE reads with MiXCR. The sample carries approximately 100,000 distinct CDR3 sequences, 20% to 25% recorded once. CDR3 size: 14 residues. V lost 1 base to trimming and J lost 5 bases, with 11 bases between them. Germline assignment: CDR1 SEHNR and CDR2 FQNEAQ (reference sequence). The specimen sequenced was PBMCs or a T cell subset sorted from them (not recorded which). This chain joins TRBV7-9 and TRBJ2-5; D may be TRBD1 (6 bases). The receptor was isolated from a man aged 18 to 30 who had mild COVID-19 (a few samples of this study predate the infection). Cell type and time point are not known. CDR3 region: CASSLDRALETQYF. DNA for the CDR3: TGTGCCAGCAGCTTAGACAGGGCCCTTGAGACCCAGTACTTC.